This T cell receptor beta chain was retrieved from a study of T cell clonotyping in hematopoietic cell transplantation. Study background: Pretransplant recipient samples were taken after cytoreduction.

Noted time point: recipient sample about 28 days before transplant, after cytoreduction. Recipients were bled about 28 days pretransplant and at posttransplant days 30, 100, 180. Study-wide results and caveats: After transplant, recipient diversity fell while pathologically expanded clonotypes grew through day 180.

The germline gives CDR1 GTSNPN, CDR2 SVGIG (reference sequence). Trimming stripped 4 bases from V and 6 bases from J, with 13 bases between. The CDR3 is 14 amino acids. Worth noting for this clone: The target antigen is unknown.

TCRdb's table, derived via immunoSEQ multiplex PCR, lists solely in-frame clones and lacks some. This table has some 40,000 clones, roughly 85% appearing once. Sequenced material: peripheral blood mononuclear cells, taken before stem cell transplant. This TCR came from a man between 60 and 70 years old with acute myeloid leukemia. Some clones in this sample may be carry-over from other donors' samples. This chain links TRBV30 with TRBJ1-6; D unresolved. This CDR3 is CAWTKENLNSPLHF. The CDR3 nucleotides read TGTGCCTGGACGAAGGAGAACCTTAATTCACCCCTCCACTTT.